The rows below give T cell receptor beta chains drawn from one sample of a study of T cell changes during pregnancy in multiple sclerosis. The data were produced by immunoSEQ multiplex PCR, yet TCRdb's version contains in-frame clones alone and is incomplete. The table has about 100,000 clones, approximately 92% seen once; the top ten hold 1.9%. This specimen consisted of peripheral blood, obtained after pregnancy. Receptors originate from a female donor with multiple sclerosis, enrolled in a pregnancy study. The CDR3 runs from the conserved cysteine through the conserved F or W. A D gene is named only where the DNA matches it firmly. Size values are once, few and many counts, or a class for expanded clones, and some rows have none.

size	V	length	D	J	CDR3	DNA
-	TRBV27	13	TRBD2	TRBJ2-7	CASRRTSSHEQYF	TGTGCCAGCAGGAGGACTAGCAGTCACGAGCAGTACTTC
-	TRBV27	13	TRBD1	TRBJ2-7	CASSLGTGDEQYF	TGTGCCAGCAGTTTAGGGACAGGGGACGAGCAGTACTTC
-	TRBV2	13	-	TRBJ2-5	CASTSRKPETQYF	TGTGCCAGCACCTCCAGGAAGCCAGAGACCCAGTACTTC
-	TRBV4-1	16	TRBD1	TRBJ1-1	CASSRGQGAPGTEAFF	TGCGCCAGCAGCCGAGGCCAGGGGGCTCCGGGCACTGAAGCTTTCTTT
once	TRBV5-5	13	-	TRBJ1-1	CASSLGQITEAFF	TGTGCCAGCAGCTTGGGACAGATCACTGAAGCTTTCTTT
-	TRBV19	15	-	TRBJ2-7	CATKFGGPTNYEQYF	TGTGCCACGAAATTCGGAGGCCCTACAAATTACGAGCAGTACTTC
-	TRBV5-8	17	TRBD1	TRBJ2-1	CASRTGTGLISYNEQFF	TGTGCCAGCAGGACCGGGACAGGGCTTATTTCCTACAATGAGCAGTTCTTC
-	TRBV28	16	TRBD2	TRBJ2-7	CASSASHGTTYVEQYF	TGTGCCAGCAGTGCCTCTCACGGGACTACCTACGTAGAGCAGTACTTC
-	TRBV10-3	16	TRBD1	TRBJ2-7	CATYAPDRGSSYEQYF	TGTGCCACCTACGCGCCGGACAGGGGGAGCTCCTACGAGCAGTACTTC
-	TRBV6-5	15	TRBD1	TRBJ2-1	CASRGAGGSYNEQFF	TGTGCCAGCAGAGGAGCAGGGGGCTCCTACAATGAGCAGTTCTTC
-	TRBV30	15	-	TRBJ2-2	CAWALRDTDTGELFF	TGTGCCTGGGCCCTCCGGGACACTGACACCGGGGAGCTGTTTTTT
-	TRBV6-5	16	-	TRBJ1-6	CASSFSGEPYNSPLHF	TGTGCCAGCAGTTTTTCAGGGGAGCCCTATAATTCACCCCTCCACTTT
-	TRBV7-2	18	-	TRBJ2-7	CASSLGFGGRTSSYEQYF	TGTGCCAGCAGCTTAGGGTTCGGCGGGCGAACGAGCTCCTACGAGCAGTACTTC
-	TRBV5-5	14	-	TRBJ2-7	CASSFRGSLYEQYF	TGTGCCAGCAGCTTTAGAGGTTCCCTTTACGAGCAGTACTTC
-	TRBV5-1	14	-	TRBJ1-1	CASSLTQGNTEAFF	TGCGCCAGCAGCCTCACCCAGGGGAACACTGAAGCTTTCTTT
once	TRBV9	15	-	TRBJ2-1	CASSVDEGRYNEQFF	TGTGCCAGCAGCGTAGACGAGGGCAGGTACAATGAGCAGTTCTTC